This TCR beta chain was documented in a study of radiation and T cells in renal cell carcinoma (dated by TCRdb to 2019 to 2021). About the investigation overall: In total, some 50 samples, comprising 25 or so tumors and approximately 27 peripheral blood samples, were subjected to TCR beta sequencing. The last blood draw occurred 4 weeks after radiation, at the same time as nephrectomy. A total of 4 million to 5 million unique CDR3 nucleotide sequences, encoding around 2.7 million unique CDR3 amino acid sequences, were found across all 50 or so samples. The investigation overall reported the following: Because no pretreatment tumor biopsies were available, whether clonotypes were present in the tumor at baseline could not be determined. With a single-armed trial design, the study had no way to address how radiation dose or scheduling affects the TCR repertoire. Changes in the blood repertoire were not tracked past 4 weeks after treatment. In blood, the top tumor clonotypes increased from baseline to 2 weeks after radiation and then shrank by 4 weeks, which suggests a temporary expansion of tumor-resident clones.

The immunoSEQ kit was used, according to the manufacturer's recommendations, to generate TCR beta libraries from genomic DNA. Library preparation used a first multiplex PCR with proprietary primers, then a second PCR adding unique barcodes, with bead cleanups after each round. A kit-provided positive control reaction and a negative control reaction were included in every sample batch. The final libraries underwent checking on an Agilent 4200 TapeStation D1000 ScreenTape, volumetric pooling, and quantification by qPCR. Sequencing was performed on an Illumina NextSeq500 using a MidOutput 150-cycle cartridge, with 156 Read1 cycles, 15 Index1 cycles, and the kit custom primers. The pooled library was loaded at approximately 0.95 pM with about 20% PhiX control spiked in. The original methods were these. The vendor-processed data were analyzed in R, and a clonotype was defined as all T cells that share the same CDR3 nucleotide sequence. For clone abundance analyses, frequencies were normalized to the 10,000 most abundant clones per sample. Public T cell clones, which averaged fewer than five per sample, were excluded before analysis. A difference in abundance of at least 32-fold between compartments was used to define tumor-enriched and baseline blood-enriched clonotypes. A beta-binomial differential abundance model was used to identify clonotypes that expanded or contracted between blood time points. The Baroni-Urbani and Buser coefficient was used to measure tumor-blood repertoire similarity, and groups were compared with two-tailed Wilcoxon tests in R. TCRdb took this table from immuneACCESS and kept in-frame rearrangements with V and J called. Such tables lack part of the clones; where checked against another copy, unresolved V genes explain under half of the gap, and the rest is unexplained. V, J and clone size reflect that table, while D and trimming were determined from the DNA. This sample is represented by about 77,000 clones; over 80% of them were singletons. More than 2% of the sample is taken by the ten largest.

Read against the paper, the sample's time point label means: blood 4 weeks post-SBRT, at nephrectomy. What this sample's treatment or condition label stands for: 15 Gy SBRT to primary tumor, nephrectomy 4 weeks later. The samples were obtained from a clinical trial, where primary renal cell carcinomas were treated with 15 Gy stereotactic body radiation therapy and then removed by nephrectomy 4 weeks afterward. To follow tumor-enriched clonotypes, serial peripheral blood was collected from radiation-treated patients at baseline and at 2 weeks and 4 weeks after SBRT. All patients had renal cell carcinoma with clear cell pathology. The QIAamp DNA Blood Mini Kit (Qiagen) was used to prepare genomic DNA for TCR sequencing. Samples were included in the analyses only if all quality control checks were passed. From cysteine to phenylalanine, the CDR3 is 15 amino acids long. Kept here is only the CDR3 DNA, which spans 45 bases and is read in frame from base 1. CDR1 and CDR2, per the germline V gene (reference sequence), are MNHNY and SVGAGI. V drops 8 bases and J drops 1 base, leaving 17 bases in between.

This clone was detected once. Its antigen is unknown. No clone much larger than this one lies a single base away; base qualities are absent. Sequencing was performed on blood, taken from a patient whose treatment included radiotherapy and nephrectomy. The rearrangement joined TRBV6-6 to TRBJ1-1; possibly the D gene is TRBD1, per 6 matching bases. The receptor was derived from a woman aged 55-70 years with renal cell carcinoma. The CDR3 loop reads CASDYQQGRNTEAFF. In nucleotide form, the sequence is TGTGCCAGCGATTACCAACAGGGTAGGAACACTGAAGCTTTCTTT.